This T cell receptor (beta chain) was sequenced in a study of blood T cell repertoires in COVID-19. Study-wide context: COVID-19 samples collected from the United States, Italy and Spain covered acute and convalescent phases. T cells, B-cell-depleted T cells, or PBMCs provided the cDNA or gDNA that served as material.

Original handling: It was from reference gene primer amplification that nucleated cell counts were estimated. Sequencing was performed with immunoSEQ multiplex PCR; in TCRdb, only in-frame clones are kept and a portion is missing. The D gene and trimming were derived from the DNA, and the V and J assignments and clone size from that table. The sample has about 120,000 clones; around 63% are singletons. V lost 5 bases, J lost 0 bases, and 11 bases lay in between. The CDR3 sequence is 14 residues long. Germline CDR1 reads GTSNPN; CDR2 reads SVGIG (reference sequence). The gene calls are TRBV30 and TRBJ1-3, with D unresolved. The source is a woman between 70 and 85 years old with acute or convalescent COVID-19. Sequenced sample: peripheral blood. The CDR3 loop is CAWGLSSSGNTIYF. The DNA of the CDR3 is TGTGCCTGGGGTCTATCAAGCTCTGGAAACACCATATATTTT.